These 30 T cell receptor beta chains were sequenced from one sample in a study of cytomegalovirus exposure and HLA in healthy donors (dated by TCRdb to 2015 to 2018). The receptor library was made with the immunoSEQ multiplex PCR assay. A mixture of 60 forward primers for TCR Vbeta segments and 13 reverse primers for TCR Jbeta segments was used in the multiplex PCR. TCRdb took over this immuneACCESS table, retaining in-frame rearrangements with V and J assigned. Such tables are incomplete; in checked studies, under half of the missing clones stem from an unresolved V gene, and the remainder is unexplained. This sample gives around 190,000 clones in total; around 77% of them show up just once. The ten largest clones capture 1.5% to 2% of the sample. The material sequenced was PBMCs. Source of these receptors: a man aged 30 to 45 in good health and CMV-seronegative.

The CDR3 nucleotides read TGTGCCAGCGTAGAGCGGACGGGGACTAACTATGGCTACACCTTC. This encodes CASVERTGTNYGYTF. The rearrangement joins TRBV2 to TRBJ1-2; unclear D gene. From germline, CDR1 is SNHLY and CDR2 FYNNEI. V was cut by 8 bases and J by 0 bases, with 16 bases left in between. The CDR3 runs to 15 residues. The whole variable domain, filled in from reference TRBV2 and TRBJ1-2, reads EPEVTQTPSHQVTQMGQEVILRCVPISNHLYFYWYRQILGQKVEFLVSFYNNEISEKSEIFDDQFSVERPDGSNFTLKIRSTKLEDSAMYFCASVERTGTNYGYTFGSGTRLTVV.

This rearrangement joins TRBV7-7 to TRBJ2-2; D remains ambiguous. V gave up 5 bases and J gave up 7 bases, with 11 bases separating them. CDR1 SSHAT and CDR2 FNYEAQ come from the germline V gene (reference sequence). This CDR3 spans 13 amino acids. In DNA, the CDR3 is TGTGCCAGCAGCAACATCAGAGGCGGGGAGCTGTTTTTT. Translated, it gives CASSNIRGGELFF.

This clone has only a few counts. The CDR3 DNA reads TGTGCCAGTAGGCTTCAGGGAAGCTCCTATAATTCACCCCTCCACTTT. Translated: CASRLQGSSYNSPLHF. V is TRBV19 and J is TRBJ1-6, with D perhaps TRBD1 (5 bases). The CDR3 is made up of 16 amino acids. Germline V gives CDR1 LNHDA, CDR2 SQIVND (reference sequence). V was clipped by 6 bases and J by 0 bases, with 12 bases between them.

The chain employs TRBV5-4 and TRBJ2-3; D is perhaps TRBD2 (5 bases). The CDR3 extends over 12 amino acids. Germline V gene lookup returns CDR1 SGHNT and CDR2 YYREEE (reference sequence). The V end was cut by 3 bases, the J end by 7 bases, with 9 bases between. CDR3 protein: CASSSPDYTQYF. For the CDR3, the DNA is TGTGCCAGCAGCTCACCGGACTATACGCAGTATTTT.

The CDR3 protein is CASSQDRVVYGYTF. DNA of the CDR3: TGCGCCAGCAGCCAAGACAGGGTTGTTTATGGCTACACCTTC. The chain recombines TRBV4-1 with TRBJ1-2, with D possibly matching TRBD1 (5 bases). The CDR3 has 14 amino acids. Germline V gene lookup returns CDR1 MGHRA and CDR2 YSYEKL. V was cut by 0 bases and J by 5 bases, with 10 bases left in between.

The CDR3 reads CAGRQGTYEQYF. For the CDR3, the DNA is TGTGCCGGAAGACAGGGCACCTACGAGCAGTACTTC. This rearrangement joins TRBV30 to TRBJ2-7; TRBD1 matches 7 bases. The CDR3 covers 12 residues. Germline values: CDR1 GTSNPN, CDR2 SVGIG (reference sequence). V gave up 8 bases and J gave up 2 bases; unmatched junction bases: 6.

This rearrangement joins TRBV2 to TRBJ2-1; perhaps TRBD1 as D (5 bases). CDR3 size: 15 residues. Trimming took off 3 bases at V and 3 bases at J, with 12 bases between the two ends. Germline V gene sequence: CDR1 SNHLY, CDR2 FYNNEI. This CDR3 is CASSDRVNLYNEQFF. CDR3 DNA sequence: TGTGCCAGCAGTGACAGGGTTAACCTCTACAATGAGCAGTTCTTC.

The rearrangement joins TRBV2 to TRBJ2-7; 13 bases are shared with TRBD2. The V segment lost 7 bases and the J segment 6 bases; nucleotides outside the gene matches: 15. In germline, CDR1 is SNHLY, CDR2 FYNNEI. The CDR3 has 17 amino acids. CDR3 nucleotides: TGTGCCAGCAAGGGACTAGCGGGACTCCTATTGCCTACCGAGCAGTACTTC. This translates into CASKGLAGLLLPTEQYF.

The J gene is TRBJ1-5, the V gene TRBV27, with D perhaps TRBD1 (6 bases). The germline V gene encodes CDR1 MNHEY and CDR2 SMNVEV (reference sequence). There are 17 residues in the CDR3. V was trimmed by 5 bases and J by 2 bases, leaving 19 bases between them. The CDR3 protein is CASSGQGGARGNQPQHF. The CDR3, as DNA: TGTGCCAGCAGTGGCCAAGGGGGGGCGCGGGGCAATCAGCCCCAGCATTTT.

The chain links TRBV11-3 to TRBJ2-1; TRBD2 aligns across 10 bases. V shed 3 bases, J shed 6 bases, and the junction held 5 bases outside the gene matches. Germline CDR1 is SGHNT and CDR2 is YENEEA. This CDR3 has 15 amino acids. The CDR3 nucleotides read TGTGCCAGCAGCTTTGAACTAGCGGGGCCCAATGAGCAGTTCTTC. It yields the protein CASSFELAGPNEQFF. The complete variable domain, with remaining parts taken from reference TRBV11-3 and TRBJ2-1, reads EAGVVQSPRYKIIEKKQPVAFWCNPISGHNTLYWYLQNLGQGPELLIRYENEEAVDDSQLPKDRFSAERLKGVDSTLKIQPAELGDSAVYLCASSFELAGPNEQFFGPGTRLTVL.

The V gene is TRBV10-3, the J gene TRBJ2-1, with 8 bases fitting TRBD2. The V gene's germline CDR1 is ENHRY and CDR2 SYGVKD. The CDR3 sequence is 15 residues long. V lost 8 bases, J lost 6 bases, and 12 bases stayed unmatched. The CDR3: CAIEDLPGGPNEQFF. CDR3 sequence (DNA): TGTGCCATCGAAGACCTCCCGGGAGGGCCCAATGAGCAGTTCTTC.

The chain uses TRBV2 and TRBJ1-2, with D perhaps matching TRBD1 (6 bases). V was clipped by 8 bases and J by 4 bases, with 11 bases between them. CDR1 and CDR2 from the germline V gene are SNHLY and FYNNEI. The CDR3 length is 12 residues. CDR3 in amino acids: CASPDRLYGYTF. The CDR3 coding sequence is TGTGCCAGCCCGGACAGACTCTATGGCTACACCTTC.

This clone has only one observation. The V gene is TRBV12-5, the J gene TRBJ2-1; 9 nucleotides line up with TRBD2. With V trimmed by 5 bases and J by 3 bases, 5 bases remained unmatched. Germline V gives CDR1 LGHNT, CDR2 FRNRAP. The CDR3 has 15 amino acids. As DNA, the CDR3 is TGTGCTAGTGGTGCAGCGGGAGGATACTACAATGAGCAGTTCTTC. Translation gives CASGAAGGYYNEQFF.

The chain is built from TRBV6-6 and TRBJ2-7, with D hard to call. The tail of the sequence fits TRBJ2-5 better, so the J call may be wrong. The CDR3 totals 15 residues. CDR1 is MNHNY and CDR2 is SVGAGI in the germline V gene (reference sequence). The CDR3 bases are TGTGCCAGCAGTCCCCCGCTAGAGATTGAAGAGACCCAGTACTTC. Translating gives CASSPPLEIEETQYF.

This clone was seen just once. For the CDR3, the DNA is TGTGCCAGCTTGCCAGGGCCCAACACTGAAGCTTTCTTT. Translating it yields CASLPGPNTEAFF. The chain couples TRBV18 to TRBJ1-1, with D perhaps TRBD1 (5 bases). Germline assignment: CDR1 KGHSH and CDR2 LQKENI. With 7 bases removed from V and 2 bases from J, the gap between germline ends came to 11 bases. This CDR3 is 13 amino acids long. The full variable domain, its missing parts supplied by reference TRBV18 and TRBJ1-1, is NAGVMQNPRHLVRRRGQEARLRCSPMKGHSHVYWYRQLPEEGLKFMVYLQKENIIDESGMPKERFSAEFPKEGPSILRIQQVVRGDSAAYFCASLPGPNTEAFFGQGTRLTVV.

V usage is TRBV2 and J usage is TRBJ2-7; the D gene is possibly TRBD1 (5 bases). The V end was cut by 6 bases, the J end by 4 bases, with 19 bases between. CDR3 size: 15 residues. Germline CDR1 and CDR2: SNHLY and FYNNEI. The CDR3 region is CASRFGAGLGYEQYF. The CDR3 DNA reads as TGTGCCAGCAGGTTTGGGGCCGGCTTGGGTTACGAGCAGTACTTC.

This clone has only one observation. This sequence joins TRBV2 and TRBJ2-7, with D possibly TRBD2 on 7 matching bases. V dropped 8 bases and J dropped 3 bases, with 17 bases sitting between them. CDR3 size: 14 residues. Germline-derived CDR1 and CDR2 are SNHLY and FYNNEI. The CDR3 sequence is CASSRGAGVYEQYF. Written as DNA, the CDR3 is TGTGCCAGCTCCAGGGGTGCGGGGGTCTACGAGCAGTACTTC.

The chain employs TRBV13 and TRBJ2-6; possible D gene TRBD2, 5 bases. The CDR3 runs to 15 residues. V lost 5 bases to trimming and J lost 4 bases, with 12 bases between them. CDR1 is PRHDT and CDR2 is FYEKMQ in the germline V gene (reference sequence). The CDR3 DNA reads as TGTGCCAGCAGCCGCCCGGGGTCCGGGGCCAACGTCCTGACTTTC. It yields the protein CASSRPGSGANVLTF.

This clone was observed a handful of times. V and J are TRBV2 and TRBJ1-1; D ambiguous. Germline lookup yields CDR1 SNHLY and CDR2 FYNNEI. This CDR3 has 14 amino acids. Trimming shortened V by 6 bases and J by 4 bases, and 15 bases separated the two germline ends. In DNA form, the CDR3 reads TGTGCCAGCAGGATTGAGGTGCCTGGCACTGAAGCTTTCTTT. It yields the protein CASRIEVPGTEAFF.

CDR3 nucleotide sequence: TGTGCCAGTAGGGAGACAGGGAAGGGGCAGCCCCAGCATTTT. Translating it yields CASRETGKGQPQHF. The chain combines TRBV19 with TRBJ1-5; 7 bases map to TRBD1. The germline V gene has CDR1 LNHDA and CDR2 SQIVND (reference sequence). The CDR3 runs 14 residues. The junction had 9 bases not matched to a gene; V was cut back by 6 bases and J by 7 bases.

The chain links TRBV19 to TRBJ1-5; a possible D gene is TRBD1 (6 bases). Germline V gives CDR1 LNHDA, CDR2 SQIVND (reference sequence). This CDR3 region has 14 residues. Trimming took off 6 bases at V and 4 bases at J, with 13 bases between the two ends. CDR3 sequence: CASSNGQSNQPQHF. The CDR3 DNA is TGTGCCAGTAGCAATGGACAGTCAAATCAGCCCCAGCATTTT. Combining the CDR3 with reference TRBV19 and TRBJ1-5 gives the whole variable domain DGGITQSPKYLFRKEGQNVTLSCEQNLNHDAMYWYRQDPGQGLRLIYYSQIVNDFQKGDIAEGYSVSREKKESFPLTVTSAQKNPTAFYLCASSNGQSNQPQHFGDGTRLSIL.

The CDR3 region has the DNA TGTGCCAGCAGCCAGGACAGCTCCTACAATGAGCAGTTCTTC. It translates to CASSQDSSYNEQFF. The chain is built from TRBV6-5 and TRBJ2-1, with D possibly TRBD1 on 6 matching bases. Germline CDR1 reads MNHEY; CDR2 reads SVGAGI. V was trimmed by 6 bases and J by 0 bases, leaving 9 bases between them. The CDR3 loop spans 14 amino acids.

The gene calls are TRBV11-1 and TRBJ2-1; 8 nucleotides agree with TRBD1. Trimming cost V 5 bases and J 3 bases; bases outside gene matches: 9. Germline V gives CDR1 SGHAT, CDR2 FQDESV (reference sequence). This CDR3 region has 16 residues. The CDR3: CASSPGQGTFYNEQFF. The CDR3 DNA reads as TGTGCCAGCAGCCCAGGACAGGGAACTTTCTACAATGAGCAGTTCTTC.

The chain recombines TRBV5-1 with TRBJ1-2; D perhaps matches TRBD1 (5 bases). The CDR3 has 16 residues. Looked up from germline, CDR1 is SGHRS and CDR2 is YFSETQ. Trimming pared 4 bases from V and 4 bases from J, leaving 20 bases between. For the CDR3, the DNA is TGCGCCAGCAGCACTGGGACGGGGGTACTTACCTATGGCTACACCTTC. It translates to CASSTGTGVLTYGYTF.

This chain joins TRBV5-5 and TRBJ1-4; D not certain. The CDR3 runs to 15 residues. V lost 1 base to trimming and J lost 0 bases, with 7 bases between them. Germline V gene data show CDR1 as SGHKS and CDR2 as YYEKEE (reference sequence). The DNA for the CDR3 is TGTGCCAGCAGCTTGTCCCCCGCAACTAATGAAAAACTGTTTTTT. As protein: CASSLSPATNEKLFF.

This chain joins TRBV5-4 and TRBJ2-7; TRBD2 aligns across 14 bases. CDR3 length: 18 residues. The germline V gene has CDR1 SGHNT and CDR2 YYREEE (reference sequence). With 3 bases clipped from V and 5 bases from J, the junction kept 13 bases outside the gene matches. CDR3 loop: CASSWGTGTSGRVNEQYF. As DNA, the CDR3 is TGTGCCAGCAGCTGGGGGACCGGGACTAGCGGGAGAGTTAACGAGCAGTACTTC. The whole variable domain, remainder taken from reference TRBV5-4 and TRBJ2-7, is ETGVTQSPTHLIKTRGQQVTLRCSSQSGHNTVSWYQQALGQGPQFIFQYYREEENGRGNFPPRFSGLQFPNYSSELNVNALELDDSALYLCASSWGTGTSGRVNEQYFGPGTRLTVT.

This sequence joins TRBV7-3 and TRBJ2-1; a weak D match, TRBD2 (5 bases). V was pared by 5 bases and J by 0 bases, with 11 bases between. The germline V gene encodes CDR1 SGHTA and CDR2 FQGTGA. The CDR3 is made up of 15 amino acids. Here the CDR3 reads CASSPPGSSYNEQFF. CDR3 nucleotides: TGTGCCAGCAGCCCACCGGGGAGCTCCTACAATGAGCAGTTCTTC.

The CDR3 here is CASSDNGRRGYGYTF. The CDR3, as DNA: TGTGCCAGCAGTGATAACGGCAGGCGGGGTTATGGCTACACCTTC. This chain connects TRBV2 to TRBJ1-2; no firm D call. This CDR3 is built from 15 residues. CDR1 is SNHLY, CDR2 FYNNEI, per germline. The V and J ends lost 3 bases and 5 bases respectively, with 16 bases between them.

CDR3 loop: CASSPQSEMVQETQYF. CDR3 DNA: TGTGCCAGCAGTCCCCAGTCCGAAATGGTCCAAGAGACCCAGTACTTC. The chain carries TRBV27 and TRBJ2-5; D remains unclear. CDR1 is MNHEY and CDR2 is SMNVEV in the germline V gene (reference sequence). The CDR3 runs to 16 residues. V lost 5 bases and J lost 1, with 17 bases in between.

The CDR3 sequence is CASSPSTGGLETQYF. CDR3 DNA: TGTGCCAGCTCACCATCCACAGGGGGCCTAGAGACCCAGTACTTC. V is TRBV18 and J is TRBJ2-5; 9 bases agree with TRBD1. The CDR3 spans 15 residues. Per the germline V gene, CDR1 is KGHSH and CDR2 is LQKENI. The V gene end was trimmed by 2 bases and the J gene end by 4 bases; junction bases not matched to a gene: 5.